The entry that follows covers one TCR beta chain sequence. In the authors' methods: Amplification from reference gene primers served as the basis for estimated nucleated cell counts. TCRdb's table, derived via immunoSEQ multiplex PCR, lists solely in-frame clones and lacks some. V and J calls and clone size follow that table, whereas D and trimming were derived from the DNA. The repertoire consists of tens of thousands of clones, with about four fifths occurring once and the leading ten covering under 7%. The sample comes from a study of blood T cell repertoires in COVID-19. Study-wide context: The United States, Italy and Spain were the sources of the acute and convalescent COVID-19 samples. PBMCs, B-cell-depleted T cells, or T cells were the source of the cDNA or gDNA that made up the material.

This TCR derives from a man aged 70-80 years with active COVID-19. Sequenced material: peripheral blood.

DNA of the CDR3: TGTGCCAGCAGCCAAGCGGGGACAAATTCACCCCTCCACTTT. Protein product: CASSQAGTNSPLHF. This rearrangement joins TRBV3-1 (or the pseudogene TRBV3-2) to TRBJ1-6, with D tentatively TRBD1 (6 bases). There are 14 residues in the CDR3. Germline loops: CDR1 LGHDT, CDR2 YNNKEL (reference sequence). Trimming took 1 base from V and 7 from J, leaving 8 bases between them.